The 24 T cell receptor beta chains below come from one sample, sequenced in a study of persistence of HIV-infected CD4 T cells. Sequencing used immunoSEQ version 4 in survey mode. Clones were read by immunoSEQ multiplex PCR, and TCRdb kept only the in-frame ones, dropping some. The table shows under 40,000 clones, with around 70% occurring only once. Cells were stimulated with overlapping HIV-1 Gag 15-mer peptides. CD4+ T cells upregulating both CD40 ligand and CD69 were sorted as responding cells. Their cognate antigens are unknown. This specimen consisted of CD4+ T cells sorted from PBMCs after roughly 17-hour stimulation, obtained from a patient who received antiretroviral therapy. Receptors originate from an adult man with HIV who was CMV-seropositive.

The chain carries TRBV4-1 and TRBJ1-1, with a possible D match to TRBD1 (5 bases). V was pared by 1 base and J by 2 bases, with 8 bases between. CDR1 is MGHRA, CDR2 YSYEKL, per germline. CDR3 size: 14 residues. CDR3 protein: CASSQGQLNTEAFF. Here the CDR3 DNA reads TGCGCCAGCAGCCAAGGACAGCTAAACACTGAAGCTTTCTTT.

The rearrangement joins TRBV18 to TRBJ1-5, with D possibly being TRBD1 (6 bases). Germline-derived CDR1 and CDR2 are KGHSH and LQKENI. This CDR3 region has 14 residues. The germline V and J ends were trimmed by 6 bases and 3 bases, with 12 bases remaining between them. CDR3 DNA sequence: TGTGCCAGCTCCCTAGGGGACAACAATCAGCCCCAGCATTTT. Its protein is CASSLGDNNQPQHF.

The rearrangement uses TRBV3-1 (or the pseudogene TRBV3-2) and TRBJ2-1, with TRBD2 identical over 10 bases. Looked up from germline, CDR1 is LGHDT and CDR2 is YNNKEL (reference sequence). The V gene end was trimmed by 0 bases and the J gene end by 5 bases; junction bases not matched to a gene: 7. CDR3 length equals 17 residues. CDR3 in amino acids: CASSQEGGTSAHNEQFF. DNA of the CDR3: TGTGCCAGCAGCCAAGAGGGCGGGACTAGCGCCCACAATGAGCAGTTCTTC.

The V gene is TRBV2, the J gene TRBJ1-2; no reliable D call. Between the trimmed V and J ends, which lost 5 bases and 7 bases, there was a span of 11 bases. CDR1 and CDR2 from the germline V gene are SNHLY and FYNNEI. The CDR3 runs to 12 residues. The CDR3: CASSMVYGGYTF. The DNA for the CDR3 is TGTGCCAGCAGTATGGTGTATGGTGGCTACACCTTC.

CDR3 loop: CASSLNPDRAISYNEQFF. CDR3 nucleotide sequence: TGTGCCAGCAGTTTAAACCCCGACAGGGCGATCTCCTACAATGAGCAGTTCTTC. The chain couples TRBV27 to TRBJ2-1; TRBD1 agrees at 7 bases. Germline V gene sequence: CDR1 MNHEY, CDR2 SMNVEV (reference sequence). Trimming cost V 2 bases and J 0 bases; bases outside gene matches: 10. This CDR3 comprises 18 residues.

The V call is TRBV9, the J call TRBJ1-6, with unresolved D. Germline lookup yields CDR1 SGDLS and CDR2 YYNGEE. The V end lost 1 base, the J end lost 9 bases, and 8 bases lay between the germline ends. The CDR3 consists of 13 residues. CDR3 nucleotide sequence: TGTGCCAGCAGCGTAAGGCCGAGTTCACCCCTCCACTTT. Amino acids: CASSVRPSSPLHF.

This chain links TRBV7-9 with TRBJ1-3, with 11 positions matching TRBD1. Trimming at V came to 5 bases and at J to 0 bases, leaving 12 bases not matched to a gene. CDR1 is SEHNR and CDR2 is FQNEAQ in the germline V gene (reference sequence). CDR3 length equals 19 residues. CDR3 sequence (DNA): TGTGCCAGCAGCCTGGACAGGGGGCAGTTAGTGAGCTCTGGAAACACCATATATTTT. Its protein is CASSLDRGQLVSSGNTIYF.

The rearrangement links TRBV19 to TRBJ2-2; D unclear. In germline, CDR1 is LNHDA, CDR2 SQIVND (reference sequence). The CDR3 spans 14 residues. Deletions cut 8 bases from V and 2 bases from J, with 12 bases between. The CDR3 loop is CASQANRNTGELFF. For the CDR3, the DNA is TGTGCCAGTCAGGCTAACAGAAACACCGGGGAGCTGTTTTTT.

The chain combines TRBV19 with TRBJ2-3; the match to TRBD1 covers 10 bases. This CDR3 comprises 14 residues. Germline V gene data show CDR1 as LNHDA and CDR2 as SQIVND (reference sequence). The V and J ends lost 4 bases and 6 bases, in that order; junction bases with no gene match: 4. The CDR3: CASSRGQGRDTQYF. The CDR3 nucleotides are TGTGCCAGTAGTAGGGGACAGGGGAGGGATACGCAGTATTTT.

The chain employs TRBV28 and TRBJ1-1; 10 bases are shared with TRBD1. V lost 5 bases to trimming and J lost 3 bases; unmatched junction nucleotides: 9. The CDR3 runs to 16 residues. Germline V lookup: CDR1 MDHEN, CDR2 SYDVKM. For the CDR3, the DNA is TGTGCCAGCAGTCCATCAATGGGACAGGGGTACACTGAAGCTTTCTTT. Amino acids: CASSPSMGQGYTEAFF.

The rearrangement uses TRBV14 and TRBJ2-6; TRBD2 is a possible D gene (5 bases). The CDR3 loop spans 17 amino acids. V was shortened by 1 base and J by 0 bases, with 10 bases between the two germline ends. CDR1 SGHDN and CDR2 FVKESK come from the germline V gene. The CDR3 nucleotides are TGTGCCAGCAGCCAAGGGTTCACTAGCTCTGGGGCCAACGTCCTGACTTTC. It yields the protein CASSQGFTSSGANVLTF. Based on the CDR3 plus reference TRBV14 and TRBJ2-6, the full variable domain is EAGVTQFPSHSVIEKGQTVTLRCDPISGHDNLYWYRRVMGKEIKFLLHFVKESKQDESGMPNNRFLAERTGGTYSTLKVQPAELEDSGVYFCASSQGFTSSGANVLTFGAGSRLTVL.

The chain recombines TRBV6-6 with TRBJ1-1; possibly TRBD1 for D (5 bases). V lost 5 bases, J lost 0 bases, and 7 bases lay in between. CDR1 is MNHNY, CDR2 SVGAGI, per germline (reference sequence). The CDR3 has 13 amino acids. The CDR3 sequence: CASSLTVNTEAFF. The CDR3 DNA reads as TGTGCCAGCAGTCTGACAGTGAACACTGAAGCTTTCTTT.

As DNA, the CDR3 is TGTGCCAGCTCACCACAAAGGTTTCGACGGGACTTCTCCGAGCAGTACTTC. Translating it yields CASSPQRFRRDFSEQYF. The J gene is TRBJ2-7, the V gene TRBV18, with a possible D match to TRBD2 (6 bases). The CDR3 loop spans 17 amino acids. The germline gives CDR1 KGHSH, CDR2 LQKENI. Trimming cost V 1 base and J 6 bases, with 22 bases left between them.

The CDR3 region is CSAGETNEKLFF. As DNA, the CDR3 is TGCAGCGCAGGAGAAACTAATGAAAAACTGTTTTTT. This chain links TRBV29-1 with TRBJ1-4; D is unclear. This CDR3 spans 12 amino acids. Germline CDR1 SQVTM, CDR2 ANQGSEA. The germline V and J ends were trimmed by 7 bases and 1 base, with 7 bases remaining between them.

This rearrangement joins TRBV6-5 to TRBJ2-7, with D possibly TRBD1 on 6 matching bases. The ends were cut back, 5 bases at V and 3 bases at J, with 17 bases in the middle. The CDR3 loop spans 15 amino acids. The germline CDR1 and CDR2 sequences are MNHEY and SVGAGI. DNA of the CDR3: TGTGCCAGCAGTCGCGAGGCAGGGGTTAACTACGAGCAGTACTTC. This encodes CASSREAGVNYEQYF.

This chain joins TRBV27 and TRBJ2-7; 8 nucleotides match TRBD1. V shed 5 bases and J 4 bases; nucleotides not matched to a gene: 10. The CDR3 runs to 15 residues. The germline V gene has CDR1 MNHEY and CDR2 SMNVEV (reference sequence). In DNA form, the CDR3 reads TGTGCCAGCAGTCCCAGGGGGCGCCCACTTTACGAGCAGTACTTC. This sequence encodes CASSPRGRPLYEQYF.

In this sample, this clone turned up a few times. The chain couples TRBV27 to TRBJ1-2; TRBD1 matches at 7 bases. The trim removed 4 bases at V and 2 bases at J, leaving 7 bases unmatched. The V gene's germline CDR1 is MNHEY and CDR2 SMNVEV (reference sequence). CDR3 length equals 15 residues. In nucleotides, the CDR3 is TGTGCCAGCAGTTCTAGAGCAGGGGGAAACTATGGCTACACCTTC. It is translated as CASSSRAGGNYGYTF.

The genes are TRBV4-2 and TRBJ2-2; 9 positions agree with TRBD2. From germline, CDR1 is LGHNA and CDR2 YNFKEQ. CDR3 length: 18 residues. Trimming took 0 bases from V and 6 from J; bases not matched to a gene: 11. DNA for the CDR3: TGTGCCAGCAGCCAAGATCGAGAGGCGGGGGGGCCCGCCGGGGAGCTGTTTTTT. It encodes CASSQDREAGGPAGELFF.

CDR3 region: CASNISKTSELGMNTEAFF. The CDR3 DNA reads as TGTGCCAGCAATATTTCTAAAACGTCGGAACTTGGCATGAACACTGAAGCTTTCTTT. The rearrangement uses TRBV6-4 and TRBJ1-1; D not resolved. Germline V gives CDR1 MRHNA, CDR2 SNTAGT. CDR3 length: 19 amino acids. The V and J ends lost 7 bases and 0 bases respectively, with 27 bases between them.

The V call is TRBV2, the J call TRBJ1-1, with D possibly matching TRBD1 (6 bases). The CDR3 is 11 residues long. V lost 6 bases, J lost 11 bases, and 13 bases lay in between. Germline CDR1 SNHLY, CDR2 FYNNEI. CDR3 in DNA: TGTGCCAGCAGCTACAGGGTTGAGGCTTTCTTT. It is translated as CASSYRVEAFF.

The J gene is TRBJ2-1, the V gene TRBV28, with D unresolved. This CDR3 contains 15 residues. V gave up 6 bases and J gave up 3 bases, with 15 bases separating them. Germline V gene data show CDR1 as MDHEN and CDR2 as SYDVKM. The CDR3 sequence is CASSRPNTIYNEQFF. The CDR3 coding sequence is TGTGCCAGCAGCCGCCCCAACACTATCTACAATGAGCAGTTCTTC.

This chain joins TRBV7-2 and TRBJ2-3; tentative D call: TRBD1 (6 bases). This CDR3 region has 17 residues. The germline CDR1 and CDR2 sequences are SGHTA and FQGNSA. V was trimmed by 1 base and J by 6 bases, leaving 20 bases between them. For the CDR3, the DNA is TGTGCCAGCAGCTTAGGGGCCTTGGCAGGGGTAAGCGATACGCAGTATTTT. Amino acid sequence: CASSLGALAGVSDTQYF.

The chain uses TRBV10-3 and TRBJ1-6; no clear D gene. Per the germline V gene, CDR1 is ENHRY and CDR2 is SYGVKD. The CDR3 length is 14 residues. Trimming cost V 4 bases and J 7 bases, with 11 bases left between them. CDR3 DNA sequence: TGTGCCATCAGTGGGCAGCAATCGAATTCACCCCTCCACTTT. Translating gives CAISGQQSNSPLHF.

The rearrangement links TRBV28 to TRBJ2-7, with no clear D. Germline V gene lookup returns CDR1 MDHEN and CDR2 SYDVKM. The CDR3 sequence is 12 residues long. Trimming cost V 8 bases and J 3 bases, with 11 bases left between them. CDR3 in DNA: TGTGCCAGCGGCAAAGGAGTCTACGAGCAGTACTTC. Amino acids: CASGKGVYEQYF.